The TCR beta chain described here comes from a study of a mutant IDH1 vaccine in newly diagnosed glioma. Overall study: Standard pretreatment was either radiotherapy, temozolomide, or, for most, radiochemotherapy with temozolomide.

Trimming removed 4 bases at V and 0 bases at J, with 13 bases between. CDR1 is SNHLY, CDR2 FYNNEI, per germline. The CDR3 is 15 residues long. The time point here: week 47, end of study. Vaccination comprised doses that each held 300 ug of mutant IDH1 20-mer peptide, plus topical imiquimod. The patients received vaccinations eight times, in weeks 1, 3, 5, 7, 11, 15, 19 and 23. This clone occurred a few times. Antigen unknown. Generated by immunoSEQ multiplex PCR, the TCRdb table keeps only in-frame clones and is missing some. Seen here are fewer than 55,000 clones, around 60% observed once, and the top ten hold 4% to 6%.

V and J are TRBV2 and TRBJ2-7, with D perhaps matching TRBD1 (7 bases). This receptor was identified in a man aged 35-49 years with glioma. Some clones in this sample may be carry-over from other donors' samples. Sequenced material: peripheral blood mononuclear cells (PBMCs), taken from a glioma patient whose treatment included an IDH1 peptide vaccine. As DNA, the CDR3 is TGTGCCAGCAGTGGGGGCAGGGGGGTCTCCTACGAGCAGTACTTC. As protein: CASSGGRGVSYEQYF.